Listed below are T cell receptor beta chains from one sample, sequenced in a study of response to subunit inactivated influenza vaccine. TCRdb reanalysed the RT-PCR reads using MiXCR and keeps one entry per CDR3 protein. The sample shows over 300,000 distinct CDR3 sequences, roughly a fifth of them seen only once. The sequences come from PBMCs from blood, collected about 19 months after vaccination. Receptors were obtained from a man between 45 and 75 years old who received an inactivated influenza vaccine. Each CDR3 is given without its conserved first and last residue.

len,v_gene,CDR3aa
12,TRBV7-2,ASSFNPVNYGYT
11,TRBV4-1,ASSSRILYEQY
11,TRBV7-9,ASSYRGGYGYT
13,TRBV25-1,ASNTLTGSYYEQY
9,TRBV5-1,ASSPGGAQY
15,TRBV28,ASSPSGLTLSNQPQH
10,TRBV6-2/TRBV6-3,ASSFADTEAF
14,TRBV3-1,ASSPFRQGGSETQY
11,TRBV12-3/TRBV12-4,ASRRTTGNTIY
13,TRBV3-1,ASSPATGGYTEAF
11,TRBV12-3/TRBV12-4,ASRAVTNTEAF
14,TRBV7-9,ASSLLGDRGSPGYT
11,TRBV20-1,SARGRVRDTIY
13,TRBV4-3,ASSQDRGLNYGYT
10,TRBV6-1,ASSEASSPLH
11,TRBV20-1,SARGTSEGTQY
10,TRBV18,ASSPQGPEQY
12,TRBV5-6,ASSLGVLLDEQY
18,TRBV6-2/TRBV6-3,ASSYEWSLLSKTEGNTIY
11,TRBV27,ASSLNRGYGYT
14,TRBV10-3,AISDSDRGYNQPQH
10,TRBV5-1,ASSLGLYEQF
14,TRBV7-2,ASSSIAGDTYNEQF
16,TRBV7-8,ASSLGYLAQGSYNEQF
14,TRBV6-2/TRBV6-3,ASSESAARSYNEQF
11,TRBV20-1,SATPSGVETQY
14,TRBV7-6,ASSQGTSGSTDTQY
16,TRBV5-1,ASSSAGGGDGTLYGYT
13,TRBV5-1,ASSLTGGLQETQY
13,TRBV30,AWSVLGAQSEKLF
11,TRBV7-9,AGKAGTYNEQF
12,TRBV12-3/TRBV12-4,ASSSGGEDEKLF
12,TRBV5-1,ASSTTGFQETQY
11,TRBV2,ASSGQWNQPQH
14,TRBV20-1,SAPSTRVASTDTQY
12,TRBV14,ASSQEHWSAEQF
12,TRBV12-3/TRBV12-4,ASARTGMNTESF
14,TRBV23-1,ASSQPLLDGHQPQH
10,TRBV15,ATSPGLNEQF
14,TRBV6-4,ASSDTAVTNTGELF
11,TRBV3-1,ASSQSDMTEAF
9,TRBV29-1,SVYRGYEQY
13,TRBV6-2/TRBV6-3,ASSLWQGAAGELF
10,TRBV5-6,ASSSAVYGYT